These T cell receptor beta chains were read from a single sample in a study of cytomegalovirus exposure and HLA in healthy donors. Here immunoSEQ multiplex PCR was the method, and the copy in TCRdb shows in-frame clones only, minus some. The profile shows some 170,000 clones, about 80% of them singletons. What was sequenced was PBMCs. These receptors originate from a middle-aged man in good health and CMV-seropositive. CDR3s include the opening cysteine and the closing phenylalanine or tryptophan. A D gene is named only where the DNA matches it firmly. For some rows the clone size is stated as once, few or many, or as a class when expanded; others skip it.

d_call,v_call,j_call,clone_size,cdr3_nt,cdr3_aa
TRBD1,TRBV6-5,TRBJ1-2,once,TGTGCCAGCAGTAAGCAAGGGACAGGGACGGGCTACACCTTC,CASSKQGTGTGYTF
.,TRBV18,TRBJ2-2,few,TGTGCCAGCTCACCACTGAATGGGGCCCGGGCCGGGGAGCTGTTTTTT,CASSPLNGARAGELFF
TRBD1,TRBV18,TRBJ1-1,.,TGTGCCAGCTCACCGACCATACAGGGGGACACTGAAGCTTTCTTT,CASSPTIQGDTEAFF
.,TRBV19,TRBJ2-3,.,TGTGCCAGTAGTATGGTAGCGTCTAGCACAGATACGCAGTATTTT,CASSMVASSTDTQYF
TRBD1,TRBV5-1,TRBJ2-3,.,TGCGCCAGCGAACCCGGGACAGGAAAAACAGATACGCAGTATTTT,CASEPGTGKTDTQYF
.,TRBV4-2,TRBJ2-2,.,TGTGCCAGCAGCCAAGGACAGGCGAACACCGGGGAGCTGTTTTTT,CASSQGQANTGELFF
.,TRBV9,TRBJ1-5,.,TGTGCCAGCAGCCCGGACCGCACAGGTCAGCCCCAGCATTTT,CASSPDRTGQPQHF
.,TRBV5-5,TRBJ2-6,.,TGTGCCAGCAGCCTGGTCCTGATTGGCGGGGCCAACGTCCTGACTTTC,CASSLVLIGGANVLTF
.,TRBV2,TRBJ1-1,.,TGTGCCAGCAGAGGGGAAGCTGAAGCTTTCTTT,CASRGEAEAFF
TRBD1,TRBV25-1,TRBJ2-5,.,TGTGCCAGCAGTGAGCCGGGACAGTTTGACCAGACCCAGTACTTC,CASSEPGQFDQTQYF
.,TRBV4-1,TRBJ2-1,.,TGCGCCAGCAGCCCCGACAGGTTTAGCTCCTACAATGAGCAGTTCTTC,CASSPDRFSSYNEQFF
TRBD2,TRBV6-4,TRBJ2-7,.,TGTGCCAGCAGTACCAGCCCACTAGCGGGAGTACCCTACGAGCAGTACTTC,CASSTSPLAGVPYEQYF
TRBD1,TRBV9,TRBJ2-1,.,TGTGCCAGCAGCGTAGCCGGGACAGGGGCCTACAATGAGCAGTTCTTC,CASSVAGTGAYNEQFF
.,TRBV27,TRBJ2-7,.,TGTGCCAGCAGGCCCGACAGAATCGTGGGCGAGCAGTACTTC,CASRPDRIVGEQYF
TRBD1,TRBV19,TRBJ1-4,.,TGTGCCAGTAGCCGGGGACAGGGACGGGAAAAACTGTTTTTT,CASSRGQGREKLFF
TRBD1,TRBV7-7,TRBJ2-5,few,TGTGCTAGCAGCTTGGGGGACAGTAAGACCCAGTACTTC,CASSLGDSKTQYF
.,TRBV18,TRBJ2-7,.,TGTGCCAGCTCAGGGACAGCGGGCTACGAGCAGTACTTC,CASSGTAGYEQYF
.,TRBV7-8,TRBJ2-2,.,TGTGCCAGCAGCTTTATACAGGGCCGGATCGGGGAGCTGTTTTTT,CASSFIQGRIGELFF